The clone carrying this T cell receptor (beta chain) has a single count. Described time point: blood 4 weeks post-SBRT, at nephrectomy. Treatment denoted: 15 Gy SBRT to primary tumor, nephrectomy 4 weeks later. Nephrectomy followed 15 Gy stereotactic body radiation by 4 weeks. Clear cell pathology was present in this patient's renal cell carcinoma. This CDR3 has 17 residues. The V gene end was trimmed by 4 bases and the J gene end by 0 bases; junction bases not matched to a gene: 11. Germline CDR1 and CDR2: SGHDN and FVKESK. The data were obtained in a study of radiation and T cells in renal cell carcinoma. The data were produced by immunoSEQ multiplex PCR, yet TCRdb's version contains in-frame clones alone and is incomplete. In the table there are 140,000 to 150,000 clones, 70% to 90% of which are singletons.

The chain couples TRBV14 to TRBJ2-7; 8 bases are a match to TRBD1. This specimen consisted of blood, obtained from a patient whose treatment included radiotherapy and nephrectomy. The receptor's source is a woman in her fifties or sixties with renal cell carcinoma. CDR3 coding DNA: TGTGCCAGCAGCCGTAGGGTCGGGACAGGTCCCTCCTACGAGCAGTACTTC. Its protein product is CASSRRVGTGPSYEQYF.